The T cell receptor (beta chain) under discussion was sequenced for a study of blood T cells in healthy people across ages. With a J-beta primer mix and a sample-barcoded 5' primer, a second PCR ran roughly 7 to 11 cycles. TCRdb reprocessed the 5' RACE reads with MiXCR, giving one entry per CDR3 protein. Among around 500,000 distinct CDR3 sequences listed, about 25% were seen once. Germline values: CDR1 SEHNR, CDR2 FQNEAQ (reference sequence). The CDR3 has 14 amino acids. These data were also filed under a second study, of T cells of mothers and their children.

The sample consisted of blood. The J gene is TRBJ2-4, the V gene TRBV7-9, with D perhaps TRBD1 or TRBD2 (5 bases each). The receptor comes from a boy aged 2 to 10 in good health. The chain's CDR3 is CVWGPSGAKNIQYF. DNA of the CDR3: TGTGTGTGGGGCCCTTCGGGGGCCAAAAACATTCAGTACTTC.